Following are 12 T cell receptor beta chains from one sample sequenced in a study of spatial heterogeneity in lung cancer. Using its own MiXCR run on the 5' RACE reads, TCRdb lists one record per CDR3 protein. The table lists 20,000 to 25,000 distinct CDR3 sequences, around 5% of them singletons. Study outcomes and limitations: In tumors, expanded intratumoral alpha and beta TCR counts tracked mutation counts.

Time point in this sample: sample taken at primary tumor resection. These TCRs are of unknown antigen specificity. Sequencing used lung tumor tissue, obtained at surgery. The source of these receptors is a male donor with early-stage non-small cell lung cancer.

Relative to its sample, this clonotype is medium-sized. The chain carries TRBV7-2 and TRBJ1-2, with 8 bases fitting TRBD1. The ends lost 6 bases at V and 8 bases at J; junction bases unmatched: 8. The CDR3 is 13 amino acids. Germline CDR1 reads SGHTA; CDR2 reads FQGNSA. CDR3: CASSSDRGGGYTF. CDR3 DNA: TGTGCCAGCAGTTCAGACAGGGGAGGAGGCTACACCTTC. The full variable domain, completed using reference TRBV7-2 and TRBJ1-2, is GAGVSQSPSNKVTEKGKDVELRCDPISGHTALYWYRQSLGQGLEFLIYFQGNSAPDKSGLPSDRFSAERTGGSVSTLTIQRTQQEDSAVYLCASSSDRGGGYTFGSGTRLTVV.

This clonotype came up many times. The CDR3 DNA reads as TGTGCCAGCGCCCCGGGGGGCAGTTACAATGAGCAGTTCTTC. It is translated as CASAPGGSYNEQFF. The chain uses TRBV6-5 and TRBJ2-1; D possibly corresponds to TRBD2 (7 bases). Trimming took 8 bases from V and 4 from J, leaving 15 bases between them. CDR3 length: 14 residues. CDR1 MNHEY and CDR2 SVGAGI come from the germline V gene.

This clonotype was counted at least ten times. The CDR3 region has the DNA TGTGCCAGCAGTTTAGCGGGTAGAAACACCGGGGAGCTGTTTTTT. The encoded protein is CASSLAGRNTGELFF. V and J are TRBV28 and TRBJ2-2; a possible D gene is TRBD2 (5 bases). This CDR3 region has 15 residues. Germline CDR1 and CDR2: MDHEN and SYDVKM. V lost 2 bases and J lost 2, with 9 bases in between. Full variable domain (missing parts from reference TRBV28 and TRBJ2-2): DVKVTQSSRYLVKRTGEKVFLECVQDMDHENMFWYRQDPGLGLRLIYFSYDVKMKEKGDIPEGYSVSREKKERFSLILESASTNQTSMYLCASSLAGRNTGELFFGEGSRLTVL.

This clonotype was observed a handful of times. V gene TRBV7-9 combines with J gene TRBJ2-1; 11 bases are a match to TRBD2. V trimming: 4 bases; J trimming: 2 bases; junction bases outside the gene matches: 4. The CDR3 consists of 16 residues. CDR1 SEHNR and CDR2 FQNEAQ come from the germline V gene (reference sequence). The CDR3 nucleotides are TGTGCCAGCAGCTCTACTAGCGGGGGCGCCTACAATGAGCAGTTCTTC. As protein: CASSSTSGGAYNEQFF.

This clonotype appeared many times. The V call is TRBV7-2, the J call TRBJ2-5; no definite D call. V dropped 2 bases and J dropped 5 bases, with 6 bases sitting between them. This CDR3 contains 12 residues. Germline V gives CDR1 SGHTA, CDR2 FQGNSA. The CDR3 region is CASSLFGETQYF. DNA for the CDR3: TGTGCCAGCAGCTTATTCGGGGAGACCCAGTACTTC.

This CDR3 is CASSYGGQRNEKLFF. CDR3 nucleotide sequence: TGTGCCAGCAGTTACGGGGGACAGAGGAATGAAAAACTGTTTTTT. V gene TRBV6-2 or TRBV6-3 combines with J gene TRBJ1-4, with 7 bases that match TRBD1. Unmatched junction bases numbered 5, after V lost 2 bases and J lost 5 bases. This CDR3 comprises 15 residues. Germline V gene sequence: CDR1 MNHEY, CDR2 SVGEGT.

The sample holds many counts of this clonotype. The rearrangement links TRBV28 to TRBJ2-1, with 8 bases identical to TRBD2. Trimming took 7 bases from V and 4 from J; bases not matched to a gene: 9. The CDR3 is made up of 15 amino acids. The germline CDR1 and CDR2 sequences are MDHEN and SYDVKM. CDR3 loop: CASKTSVVFYNEQFF. The CDR3, as DNA: TGTGCCAGCAAGACTAGCGTGGTTTTTTACAATGAGCAGTTCTTC.

This clonotype is medium-sized in the sample. The gene calls are TRBV28 and TRBJ1-5; D ambiguous. Germline values: CDR1 MDHEN, CDR2 SYDVKM. V was clipped by 2 bases and J by 9 bases, with 11 bases between them. The CDR3 runs to 13 residues. The CDR3 loop is CASSLGPGRPQHF. The DNA for the CDR3 is TGTGCCAGCAGTTTAGGACCCGGGAGGCCCCAGCATTTT. Complete variable domain (other parts from reference TRBV28 and TRBJ1-5): DVKVTQSSRYLVKRTGEKVFLECVQDMDHENMFWYRQDPGLGLRLIYFSYDVKMKEKGDIPEGYSVSREKKERFSLILESASTNQTSMYLCASSLGPGRPQHFGDGTRLSIL.

In its sample, this clonotype ranks as medium-sized (0.01 to 0.1%). The chain employs TRBV9 and TRBJ2-7; 7 bases are a match to TRBD1. Germline CDR1 and CDR2: SGDLS and YYNGEE. V gave up 3 bases and J gave up 4 bases; unmatched junction bases: 10. The length of the CDR3 is 15 residues. CDR3 bases: TGTGCCAGCAGCGCTTCCGGGACAGCGATTTACGAGCAGTACTTC. Translating it yields CASSASGTAIYEQYF.

This clonotype was seen at least ten times. The gene calls are TRBV30 and TRBJ1-1; possible D gene TRBD1, 6 bases. Trimming removed 1 base at V and 1 base at J, with 7 bases between. The germline V gene encodes CDR1 GTSNPN and CDR2 SVGIG (reference sequence). CDR3 size: 13 residues. CDR3 sequence: CAWSGTANTEAFF. The CDR3 DNA reads as TGTGCCTGGAGTGGGACAGCGAACACTGAAGCTTTCTTT.

As regards this clonotype: The CDR3 does not close with the conserved phenylalanine or tryptophan, likely indicating a read error. The rearrangement joins TRBV2 to TRBJ1-1; TRBD1 aligns across 7 bases. Germline-derived CDR1 and CDR2 are SNHLY and FYNNEI. V lost 1 base and J lost 1; bases outside the gene matches: 6. The CDR3 sequence is 16 residues long. The CDR3 loop reads CASSEGKGGTNTEAFL. The CDR3 DNA reads TGTGCCAGCAGTGAAGGCAAAGGGGGCACGAACACTGAAGCTTTCCTT.

The chain employs TRBV3-1 and TRBJ2-3, with TRBD2 matching over 9 bases. With V trimmed by 1 base and J by 6 bases, 2 bases remained unmatched. The CDR3 is 14 amino acids. Germline V gives CDR1 LGHDT, CDR2 YNNKEL (reference sequence). In nucleotides, the CDR3 is TGTGCCAGCAGCCAAGGCGGGGGGGCGGATACGCAGTATTTT. Protein product: CASSQGGGADTQYF.